The sequence of this TCR beta chain was determined in a study of blood T cell repertoires in COVID-19. Looking at the study overall: Samples taken during acute and convalescent COVID-19 were collected in the United States, Italy and Spain.

The CDR3 is made up of 16 amino acids. Germline CDR1 is MGHRA and CDR2 is YSYEKL. The V segment lost 5 bases and the J segment 4 bases; nucleotides outside the gene matches: 9. The table came from immunoSEQ multiplex PCR; TCRdb's copy has only in-frame clones and leaves some out. The profile shows approximately 210,000 clones, approximately 81% of them singletons. This clone turned up a few times. The cohort comprised adults aged roughly 18 to 95 years residing in under 25 US areas. Participants reported their clinical history, and cohort assignment relied on those reports. The sequence was obtained from a woman aged 45-65 years with acute COVID-19. Sequencing used PBMCs or T cells enriched from blood (not recorded which). This chain joins TRBV4-1 and TRBJ1-5, with TRBD1 identical over 9 bases. CDR3 amino acids: CASSISGTGFNQPQHF. The CDR3 bases are TGCGCCAGCAGCATTTCCGGGACAGGGTTTAATCAGCCCCAGCATTTT.